The 32 T cell receptor beta chains given below trace back to one sample, sequenced in a study of T cell responses to AZD1222 COVID-19 vaccine. The protocol was immunoSEQ multiplex PCR, while the TCRdb copy is restricted to in-frame clones and leaves out a portion. Among about 140,000 clones listed, about 89% were seen once. The sample here was peripheral blood, taken on day 0 of AZD1222 vaccination. Every receptor here comes from an adult in good health.

A remark on this clone: Sequence at one end of the junction differs from germline and may be a read error. The CDR3 here is CASSLGEVRGKETQYF. As DNA, the CDR3 is TGTGCTAGCAGCTTAGGAGAGGTTCGCGGGAAGGAGACCCAGTACTTC. The chain recombines TRBV7-7 with TRBJ2-5, with D possibly matching TRBD2 (6 bases). Germline CDR1 SSHAT, CDR2 FNYEAQ (reference sequence). The CDR3 has 16 amino acids.

The chain recombines TRBV5-6 with TRBJ1-1; 8 bases line up with TRBD1. CDR3 length equals 14 residues. V gave up 4 bases and J gave up 1 base; unmatched junction bases: 3. Germline assignment: CDR1 SGHDT and CDR2 YYEEEE. The CDR3 protein is CASSQGAGNTEAFF. The CDR3, as DNA: TGTGCCAGCAGCCAGGGGGCGGGGAACACTGAAGCTTTCTTT. The full variable domain, in which reference TRBV5-6 and TRBJ1-1 provide the parts outside the CDR3, is DAGVTQSPTHLIKTRGQQVTLRCSPKSGHDTVSWYQQALGQGPQFIFQYYEEEERQRGNFPDRFSGHQFPNYSSELNVNALLLGDSALYLCASSQGAGNTEAFFGQGTRLTVV.

The gene calls are TRBV7-8 and TRBJ2-2, with TRBD2 matching over 7 bases. Per the germline V gene, CDR1 is SGHVS and CDR2 is FQNEAQ. CDR3 length: 15 amino acids. Trimming removed 2 bases from V and 5 bases from J; junction bases left unmatched: 5. CDR3 amino acids: CASSLSARGTGELFF. CDR3 in DNA: TGTGCCAGCAGCTTATCGGCGCGGGGGACCGGGGAGCTGTTTTTT.

The chain recombines TRBV28 with TRBJ1-1, with D possibly being TRBD1 (5 bases). The germline CDR1 and CDR2 sequences are MDHEN and SYDVKM. Trimming stripped 3 bases from V and 4 bases from J, with 18 bases between. This CDR3 is 16 amino acids long. The CDR3 sequence: CASSLVGLGRGTEAFF. The CDR3 DNA sequence: TGTGCCAGCAGTTTGGTGGGGCTCGGTCGGGGCACTGAAGCTTTCTTT.

There are a few counts of this clone. This chain joins TRBV19 and TRBJ2-2; D is uncertain. V lost 1 base and J 1 base, leaving 4 bases between the germline ends. The CDR3 runs to 14 residues. Germline loops: CDR1 LNHDA, CDR2 SQIVND (reference sequence). For the CDR3, the DNA is TGTGCCAGTAGTATAGCTCAGAACACCGGGGAGCTGTTTTTT. Protein: CASSIAQNTGELFF.

The DNA of the CDR3 is TGCGCCAGCAGCGCCCCAGAGAGCTCCTACGAGCAGTACTTC. Amino acid sequence: CASSAPESSYEQYF. The chain employs TRBV5-1 and TRBJ2-7; D gene ambiguous. The CDR3 is 14 residues long. The V end was cut by 4 bases, the J end by 0 bases, with 11 bases between. The germline V gene has CDR1 SGHRS and CDR2 YFSETQ.

The chain carries TRBV28 and TRBJ2-7, with no clear D. This CDR3 has 13 amino acids. Germline loops: CDR1 MDHEN, CDR2 SYDVKM. Trimming shortened V by 7 bases and J by 0 bases, and 10 bases separated the two germline ends. In nucleotides, the CDR3 is TGTGCCAGCACACGGACCAGCTCCTACGAGCAGTACTTC. Translated: CASTRTSSYEQYF.

This clone showed up just a few times. The gene calls are TRBV10-2 and TRBJ2-3, with D perhaps matching TRBD2 (7 bases). Per the germline V gene, CDR1 is WSHSY and CDR2 is SAAADI. V shed 9 bases and J shed 4 bases, with 17 bases lying between them. CDR3 length equals 14 residues. CDR3: CARGGAPEADTQYF. Here the CDR3 DNA reads TGCGCCAGGGGGGGGGCGCCAGAAGCAGATACGCAGTATTTT.

The chain recombines TRBV7-2 with TRBJ2-1; the D gene is possibly TRBD2 (6 bases). CDR1 and CDR2 from the germline V gene are SGHTA and FQGNSA. Trimming took 5 bases from V and 3 from J, leaving 20 bases between them. This CDR3 spans 17 amino acids. In DNA form, the CDR3 reads TGTGCCAGCAGCGTTAGCGGCGGAGGTCCTTTCTACAATGAGCAGTTCTTC. It specifies CASSVSGGGPFYNEQFF. The entire variable domain, with the rest obtained from reference TRBV7-2 and TRBJ2-1, is as follows: GAGVSQSPSNKVTEKGKDVELRCDPISGHTALYWYRQSLGQGLEFLIYFQGNSAPDKSGLPSDRFSAERTGGSVSTLTIQRTQQEDSAVYLCASSVSGGGPFYNEQFFGPGTRLTVL.

The genes are TRBV4-1 and TRBJ2-1, with 11 bases that match TRBD2. V lost 0 bases, J lost 8 bases, and 3 bases stayed unmatched. This CDR3 has 15 residues. Germline lookup yields CDR1 MGHRA and CDR2 YSYEKL. CDR3 amino acids: CASSQELAGGYEQFF. The CDR3 DNA reads as TGCGCCAGCAGCCAAGAATTAGCGGGGGGGTATGAGCAGTTCTTC.

The chain uses TRBV18 and TRBJ2-6; 8 bases agree with TRBD1. The CDR3 runs 17 residues. From germline, CDR1 is KGHSH and CDR2 LQKENI. The trim removed 1 base at V and 2 bases at J, leaving 4 bases unmatched. This CDR3 reads CASSPQRQGTGANVLTF. The CDR3 DNA reads as TGTGCCAGCTCACCACAACGACAGGGGACTGGGGCCAACGTCCTGACTTTC.

V usage is TRBV6-5 and J usage is TRBJ1-4; no firm D call. Trimming removed 2 bases at V and 3 bases at J, with 10 bases between. CDR1 MNHEY and CDR2 SVGAGI come from the germline V gene. CDR3 length: 15 residues. DNA for the CDR3: TGTGCCAGCAGTTACGTGAGAAGGGCTAATGAAAAACTGTTTTTT. Translating gives CASSYVRRANEKLFF.

The CDR3 sequence is CASSPNGGNYGYTF. DNA for the CDR3: TGTGCCAGCTCACCGAACGGCGGGAACTATGGCTACACCTTC. V usage is TRBV18 and J usage is TRBJ1-2, with unresolved D. Germline values: CDR1 KGHSH, CDR2 LQKENI. This CDR3 has 14 amino acids. With 3 bases removed from V and 2 bases from J, the gap between germline ends came to 10 bases.

V usage is TRBV30 and J usage is TRBJ2-3; perhaps TRBD2 as D (6 bases). The CDR3 is 15 residues long. V was cut by 0 bases and J by 6 bases, with 16 bases left in between. Germline V lookup: CDR1 GTSNPN, CDR2 SVGIG (reference sequence). In DNA, the CDR3 is TGTGCCTGGAGTGTAGGCCGGCAGGGAGGCGATACGCAGTATTTT. Translating gives CAWSVGRQGGDTQYF.

This sequence joins TRBV12-3 or TRBV12-4 and TRBJ1-2; no definite D call. The CDR3 is 13 amino acids. V lost 4 bases, J lost 4 bases, and 10 bases lay in between. The CDR3 DNA reads as TGTGCCAGCAGTTCCCTACCGATCTATGGCTACACCTTC. This translates into CASSSLPIYGYTF.

This chain joins TRBV6-5 and TRBJ1-5; D is possibly TRBD1 (6 bases). The CDR3 runs to 14 residues. Trimming stripped 6 bases from V and 7 bases from J, with 16 bases between. Germline CDR1 and CDR2: MNHEY and SVGAGI. CDR3 sequence: CASRGNREKQPQHF. In nucleotides, the CDR3 is TGTGCCAGCAGGGGGAACAGGGAGAAGCAGCCCCAGCATTTT.

The chain uses TRBV5-4 and TRBJ2-7; maybe TRBD2 (6 bases). The CDR3 has 16 amino acids. V lost 0 bases to trimming and J lost 4 bases, with 17 bases between them. Germline V CDR1 and CDR2: SGHNT, YYREEE (reference sequence). The CDR3 coding sequence is TGTGCCAGCAGCTTGGGGGGCGGGACCCCCCGGTACGAGCAGTACTTC. It specifies CASSLGGGTPRYEQYF. Based on the CDR3 plus reference TRBV5-4 and TRBJ2-7, the full variable domain is ETGVTQSPTHLIKTRGQQVTLRCSSQSGHNTVSWYQQALGQGPQFIFQYYREEENGRGNFPPRFSGLQFPNYSSELNVNALELDDSALYLCASSLGGGTPRYEQYFGPGTRLTVT.

The CDR3 is CASSYSRTTEAFF. DNA of the CDR3: TGTGCCAGCAGTTACTCCCGTACAACTGAAGCTTTCTTT. This sequence joins TRBV6-2 or TRBV6-3 and TRBJ1-1; D gene unclear. The ends were cut back, 0 bases at V and 5 bases at J, with 7 bases in the middle. Per germline, CDR1 MNHEY and CDR2 SVGEGT. This CDR3 contains 13 residues.

The CDR3: CASSQGEAGADTQYF. CDR3 nucleotide sequence: TGTGCCAGCAGCCAAGGGGAGGCGGGCGCAGATACGCAGTATTTT. J is TRBJ2-3 and V is TRBV4-2, with D perhaps TRBD2 (6 bases). Trimming pared 1 base from V and 4 bases from J, leaving 12 bases between. Looked up from germline, CDR1 is LGHNA and CDR2 is YNFKEQ. This CDR3 has 15 residues.

This chain connects TRBV5-6 to TRBJ2-7; maybe TRBD2 (6 bases). The V and J ends lost 2 bases and 11 bases respectively, with 14 bases between them. CDR1 and CDR2 from the germline V gene are SGHDT and YYEEEE. The CDR3 has 12 residues. For the CDR3, the DNA is TGTGCCAGCAGCTTTGGCGGGGACCAGGAGTACTTC. Translated, it gives CASSFGGDQEYF. The complete variable domain, with remaining parts taken from reference TRBV5-6 and TRBJ2-7, reads DAGVTQSPTHLIKTRGQQVTLRCSPKSGHDTVSWYQQALGQGPQFIFQYYEEEERQRGNFPDRFSGHQFPNYSSELNVNALLLGDSALYLCASSFGGDQEYFGPGTRLTVT.

This chain connects TRBV28 to TRBJ1-5, with 8 bases lining up with TRBD1. The CDR3 runs 16 residues. Looked up from germline, CDR1 is MDHEN and CDR2 is SYDVKM. V was pared by 6 bases and J by 3 bases, with 10 bases of the junction left unmatched. The CDR3 nucleotides are TGTGCCAGCAGCCATACAGGGGGTCACTTCAATCAGCCCCAGCATTTT. Translation: CASSHTGGHFNQPQHF.

This chain joins TRBV20-1 and TRBJ1-5, with 7 bases aligning to TRBD1. This CDR3 comprises 15 residues. CDR1 DFQATT and CDR2 SNEGSKA come from the germline V gene (reference sequence). The V segment lost 3 bases and the J segment 3 bases; nucleotides outside the gene matches: 8. CDR3 sequence (DNA): TGCAGTGCTAGTACCCGGACAGGCTACAATCAGCCCCAGCATTTT. This gives the protein CSASTRTGYNQPQHF.

The V gene is TRBV5-6, the J gene TRBJ1-5; D perhaps matches TRBD1 (5 bases). Trimming shortened V by 0 bases and J by 15 bases, and 16 bases separated the two germline ends. Per germline, CDR1 SGHDT and CDR2 YYEEEE. CDR3 size: 13 residues. CDR3 bases: TGTGCCAGCAGCTTGGATGCTGGGGCAGGTCTGCATTTT. Its translation: CASSLDAGAGLHF.

The chain combines TRBV27 with TRBJ2-1; maybe TRBD2 (6 bases). V lost 4 bases to trimming and J lost 8 bases, with 9 bases between them. The CDR3 has 12 residues. Per the germline V gene, CDR1 is MNHEY and CDR2 is SMNVEV (reference sequence). The CDR3 DNA follows: TGTGCCAGCAGTTCTAGGGACTATGAGCAGTTCTTC. Translation gives CASSSRDYEQFF.

This chain uses TRBV5-6 with TRBJ1-1, with D uncertain. Germline-derived CDR1 and CDR2 are SGHDT and YYEEEE. CDR3 length: 14 residues. V gave up 4 bases and J gave up 1 base, with 11 bases separating them. The CDR3 loop is CASSPRVGNTEAFF. The CDR3, as DNA: TGTGCCAGCAGCCCTAGGGTGGGGAACACTGAAGCTTTCTTT.

The chain links TRBV5-1 to TRBJ2-7; 11 bases agree with TRBD2. V lost 1 base, J lost 1 base, and 1 base stayed unmatched. This CDR3 has 15 residues. The germline V gene encodes CDR1 SGHRS and CDR2 YFSETQ. The CDR3 sequence: CASSLTSGGSYEQYF. The CDR3 DNA is TGCGCCAGCAGCTTGACTAGCGGGGGATCCTACGAGCAGTACTTC.

The chain uses TRBV5-6 and TRBJ2-7; 12 nucleotides match TRBD2. The CDR3 has 16 residues. V dropped 4 bases and J dropped 2; count of bases not matched to a gene: 7. Germline lookup yields CDR1 SGHDT and CDR2 YYEEEE. CDR3 DNA: TGTGCCAGCAGCCTGAGGACTAGCGGGAAAACCTACGAGCAGTACTTC. Amino acid sequence: CASSLRTSGKTYEQYF.

The rearrangement uses TRBV7-9 and TRBJ2-1, with 8 nucleotides matching TRBD2. Germline V CDR1 and CDR2: SEHNR, FQNEAQ (reference sequence). The CDR3 length is 17 residues. Trimming took 6 bases from V and 3 from J; bases not matched to a gene: 13. The CDR3 loop is CASRPSSGLALYNEQFF. In DNA, the CDR3 is TGTGCCAGCAGGCCTTCGTCCGGACTAGCACTCTACAATGAGCAGTTCTTC.

The chain is built from TRBV5-5 and TRBJ1-1; 7 nucleotides line up with TRBD1. V shed 5 bases and J 1 base; nucleotides not matched to a gene: 5. Germline values: CDR1 SGHKS, CDR2 YYEKEE (reference sequence). CDR3 length equals 14 residues. This chain's CDR3 is CASSPGTENTEAFF. As DNA, the CDR3 is TGTGCCAGCAGTCCCGGGACAGAGAACACTGAAGCTTTCTTT.

CDR3 sequence (DNA): TGCGCCAGCAGCCAAGTCGCTAGCGGGAGCTTCTACGAGCAGTACTTC. It yields the protein CASSQVASGSFYEQYF. The gene calls are TRBV4-1 and TRBJ2-7; TRBD2 aligns across 10 bases. The CDR3 runs to 16 residues. J lost 3 bases, V lost 1 base, and 6 bases had no gene match. Germline V gives CDR1 MGHRA, CDR2 YSYEKL.

This clone occurred once. V usage is TRBV10-3 and J usage is TRBJ2-7; tentative D call: TRBD1 (5 bases). The germline V gene has CDR1 ENHRY and CDR2 SYGVKD. The ends were cut back, 3 bases at V and 0 bases at J, with 15 bases in the middle. The CDR3 is made up of 16 amino acids. The CDR3 protein is CAISDTGGKNSYEQYF. As DNA, the CDR3 is TGTGCCATCAGTGATACAGGTGGGAAAAACTCCTACGAGCAGTACTTC.

The rearrangement joins TRBV11-2 to TRBJ2-5; D is undetermined. The V gene's germline CDR1 is SGHAT and CDR2 FQNNGV. Between the trimmed V and J ends, which lost 5 bases and 2 bases, there was a span of 9 bases. This CDR3 region has 13 residues. The CDR3 sequence is CASSHALQETQYF. CDR3 DNA sequence: TGTGCCAGCAGCCACGCCCTTCAAGAGACCCAGTACTTC.